One and the same sample provided the 20 T cell receptor beta chains below, sequenced in a study of blood T cell repertoires in COVID-19. Here immunoSEQ multiplex PCR was the method, and the copy in TCRdb shows in-frame clones only, minus some. The table has around 360,000 clones, 87% seen once; the top ten hold under 3%. Source material: PBMCs or T cells enriched from blood (not recorded which). The source of these receptors is a woman younger than 45 who had recovered from COVID-19.

In its sample, this clone was seen a few times. This chain links TRBV7-8 with TRBJ2-7, with TRBD2 matching over 9 bases. V trimming: 5 bases; J trimming: 4 bases; junction bases outside the gene matches: 6. The CDR3 loop spans 14 amino acids. The germline CDR1 and CDR2 sequences are SGHVS and FQNEAQ. CDR3 nucleotides: TGTGCCAGCAGCCAAAGCGGGGGGATTTACGAGCAGTACTTC. It encodes CASSQSGGIYEQYF.

This chain connects TRBV28 to TRBJ2-3, with D maybe TRBD2 (6 bases). This CDR3 has 14 amino acids. Germline V gives CDR1 MDHEN, CDR2 SYDVKM. V was cut by 2 bases and J by 4 bases, with 10 bases left in between. CDR3 DNA sequence: TGTGCCAGCAGTTTAAACGGGAGATCAGATACGCAGTATTTT. This encodes CASSLNGRSDTQYF.

Only one count was recorded for this clone. V gene TRBV4-1 combines with J gene TRBJ2-2; the match to TRBD2 covers 9 bases. J gave up 2 bases and V 0 bases, and 4 bases lay outside the gene matches. CDR3 length: 17 amino acids. Germline V CDR1 and CDR2: MGHRA, YSYEKL. The CDR3 coding sequence is TGCGCCAGCAGCCAAGATACACTAGCGGGTAACACCGGGGAGCTGTTTTTT. Translated, it gives CASSQDTLAGNTGELFF.

The chain couples TRBV20-1 to TRBJ1-2, with TRBD1 identical over 7 bases. This CDR3 comprises 13 residues. Trimming took 3 bases from V and 4 from J; bases not matched to a gene: 5. Germline CDR1 and CDR2: DFQATT and SNEGSKA (reference sequence). The CDR3 here is CSASLQGIYGYTF. The CDR3 DNA follows: TGCAGTGCTAGTTTACAGGGGATCTATGGCTACACCTTC.

V is TRBV27 and J is TRBJ1-1; 8 positions agree with TRBD1. The CDR3 is made up of 14 amino acids. The V gene's germline CDR1 is MNHEY and CDR2 SMNVEV (reference sequence). The J segment lost 5 bases and the V segment lost 5 bases, leaving 7 bases of the junction unmatched. CDR3: CASSIGQGWTEAFF. DNA of the CDR3: TGTGCCAGCAGTATTGGACAGGGTTGGACTGAAGCTTTCTTT.

This rearrangement joins TRBV5-4 to TRBJ2-3; D possibly corresponds to TRBD2 (5 bases). Germline V CDR1 and CDR2: SGHNT, YYREEE (reference sequence). The CDR3 loop spans 15 amino acids. V shed 1 base and J shed 0 bases, with 9 bases lying between them. In nucleotides, the CDR3 is TGTGCCAGCAGCTTGAAGAGCGGAAGCACAGATACGCAGTATTTT. This gives the protein CASSLKSGSTDTQYF.

The CDR3 coding sequence is TGTGCCAGCAGCCTCAGTACAGATACGCAGTATTTT. Its translation is CASSLSTDTQYF. The chain joins TRBV3-1 (or the pseudogene TRBV3-2) to TRBJ2-3; D call uncertain. Per germline, CDR1 LGHDT and CDR2 YNNKEL (reference sequence). Trimming stripped 4 bases from V and 3 bases from J, with 5 bases between. CDR3 length: 12 residues.

The V call is TRBV7-9, the J call TRBJ2-7; tentative D call: TRBD2 (6 bases). Germline CDR1 SEHNR, CDR2 FQNEAQ (reference sequence). CDR3 length: 14 residues. With 2 bases removed from V and 5 bases from J, the gap between germline ends came to 13 bases. CDR3 nucleotides: TGTGCCAGCAGCTTACGCGGGATCGGGGACGAGCAGTACTTC. It codes for CASSLRGIGDEQYF. Together with reference TRBV7-9 and TRBJ2-7, the CDR3 gives the full variable domain: DTGVSQNPRHKITKRGQNVTFRCDPISEHNRLYWYRQTLGQGPEFLTYFQNEAQLEKSRLLSDRFSAERPKGSFSTLEIQRTEQGDSAMYLCASSLRGIGDEQYFGPGTRLTVT.

In its sample, this clone was seen a few times. The DNA of the CDR3 is TGTGCCACCAGCCCCGGGACAGGGGTAGGCTATGGCTACACCTTC. As protein: CATSPGTGVGYGYTF. The chain carries TRBV2 and TRBJ1-2, with 10 nucleotides matching TRBD1. The ends lost 10 bases at V and 4 bases at J; junction bases unmatched: 12. Germline V lookup: CDR1 SNHLY, CDR2 FYNNEI. The CDR3 loop spans 15 amino acids.

There are a few counts of this clone. Other DNA sequences from this sample encode an identical CDR3 as well. The rearrangement joins TRBV24-1 to TRBJ2-1; 11 bases align to TRBD2. The germline gives CDR1 KGHDR, CDR2 SFDVKD. Trimming at V came to 4 bases and at J to 3 bases, leaving 4 bases not matched to a gene. The CDR3 totals 16 residues. CDR3 coding DNA: TGTGCCACCAGTGACTTAGCGGGAGGGAGCTACAATGAGCAGTTCTTC. Amino acids: CATSDLAGGSYNEQFF.

The chain joins TRBV6-1 to TRBJ2-7, with 8 bases that match TRBD2. CDR1 and CDR2 from the germline V gene are MNHNS and SASEGT. The CDR3 length is 14 residues. The ends lost 2 bases at V and 4 bases at J; junction bases unmatched: 4. Here the CDR3 reads CASSEPGGMYEQYF. The CDR3 DNA is TGTGCCAGCAGTGAACCGGGAGGGATGTACGAGCAGTACTTC.

This chain joins TRBV7-9 and TRBJ2-7; no firm D call. Germline CDR1 reads SEHNR; CDR2 reads FQNEAQ (reference sequence). Trimming cost V 3 bases and J 3 bases, with 9 bases left between them. This CDR3 spans 13 amino acids. CDR3: CASSLGQIYEQYF. For the CDR3, the DNA is TGTGCCAGCAGCTTGGGCCAGATCTACGAGCAGTACTTC.

DNA of the CDR3: TGCGCCAGCAGCTTAACAGGGGGCGCGACTAATGAAAAACTGTTTTTT. Encoded protein: CASSLTGGATNEKLFF. The chain joins TRBV5-1 to TRBJ1-4; 9 bases are a match to TRBD1. Trimming removed 2 bases from V and 2 bases from J; junction bases left unmatched: 4. Germline V gene lookup returns CDR1 SGHRS and CDR2 YFSETQ. The CDR3 spans 16 residues.

As for this clone: One end of the junction varies from germline; a read error may be responsible. The chain combines TRBV5-1 with TRBJ1-6, with TRBD1 as a possible D gene (6 bases). From germline, CDR1 is SGHRS and CDR2 YFSETQ. The CDR3 sequence is 17 residues long. The CDR3 protein is CASSLVSGGSDNSPLHF. CDR3 bases: TGCGCCAGCAGCTTGGTTTCGGGGGGCTCCGATAATTCACCCCTCCACTTT.

The CDR3 protein is CSVLQGTANYGYTF. CDR3 sequence (DNA): TGCAGCGTGCTACAGGGAACAGCTAACTATGGCTACACCTTC. This chain joins TRBV29-1 and TRBJ1-2; a weak D match, TRBD1 (6 bases). The germline gives CDR1 SQVTM, CDR2 ANQGSEA. V was cut by 6 bases and J by 0 bases, with 14 bases left in between. The CDR3 is 14 amino acids.

In its sample, this clone was seen once. This chain connects TRBV29-1 to TRBJ2-3; D unresolved. There are 10 residues in the CDR3. Trimming took 4 bases from V and 5 from J, leaving 4 bases between them. CDR1 is SQVTM and CDR2 is ANQGSEA in the germline V gene. CDR3 loop: CSVGQDTQYF. The CDR3 DNA reads as TGCAGCGTTGGGCAAGATACGCAGTATTTT.

Comments on this clone: Other DNA sequences in this sample translate to the same CDR3. This chain uses TRBV5-1 with TRBJ2-1; 9 nucleotides line up with TRBD2. CDR1 and CDR2 (germline): SGHRS, YFSETQ. V trimming: 4 bases; J trimming: 0 bases; junction bases outside the gene matches: 5. The CDR3 has 16 amino acids. CDR3 sequence reads: CASSLATSGSYNEQFF. The CDR3 coding sequence is TGCGCCAGCAGCCTGGCGACTAGCGGCTCCTACAATGAGCAGTTCTTC. The complete variable domain, with remaining parts taken from reference TRBV5-1 and TRBJ2-1, reads KAGVTQTPRYLIKTRGQQVTLSCSPISGHRSVSWYQQTPGQGLQFLFEYFSETQRNKGNFPGRFSGRQFSNSRSEMNVSTLELGDSALYLCASSLATSGSYNEQFFGPGTRLTVL.

This clone was recorded once. The rearrangement uses TRBV19 and TRBJ1-2, with a weak D call TRBD1 (5 bases). This CDR3 contains 17 residues. CDR1 is LNHDA, CDR2 SQIVND, per germline (reference sequence). Trimming removed 1 base from V and 0 bases from J, with 15 bases in between. The CDR3 spells CASSIGGGTRANYGYTF. DNA of the CDR3: TGTGCCAGTAGTATAGGGGGAGGGACTCGCGCTAACTATGGCTACACCTTC. The complete variable domain, with remaining parts taken from reference TRBV19 and TRBJ1-2, reads DGGITQSPKYLFRKEGQNVTLSCEQNLNHDAMYWYRQDPGQGLRLIYYSQIVNDFQKGDIAEGYSVSREKKESFPLTVTSAQKNPTAFYLCASSIGGGTRANYGYTFGSGTRLTVV.

This clone showed up just a few times. V and J are TRBV5-1 and TRBJ1-1; 7 positions match TRBD1. J gave up 11 bases and V 4 bases, and 11 bases lay outside the gene matches. There are 13 residues in the CDR3. Germline V gives CDR1 SGHRS, CDR2 YFSETQ. The chain's CDR3 is CASSPTGSQAAFF. The DNA for the CDR3 is TGCGCCAGCAGCCCGACAGGGAGTCAAGCGGCTTTCTTT.

The chain uses TRBV27 and TRBJ1-5; 7 positions agree with TRBD1. The CDR3 loop spans 16 amino acids. Germline V CDR1 and CDR2: MNHEY, SMNVEV (reference sequence). V was clipped by 6 bases and J by 0 bases; unmatched bases: 8. In DNA, the CDR3 is TGTGCCAGCAGGCTCGGGACAGCTAATAGCAATCAGCCCCAGCATTTT. Its protein product is CASRLGTANSNQPQHF.